This T cell receptor beta chain was sequenced during a study of cytotoxic CD8 clonotypes in ibrutinib-treated CLL. Study context: Patients attained 24 partial and 2 complete responses; at median approximately 68 months, around 15 remained remitted while 12 progressed.

The data were produced by immunoSEQ multiplex PCR, yet TCRdb's version contains in-frame clones alone and is incomplete. Among roughly 250,000 clones listed, 70% were seen once. Deletions cut 0 bases from V and 2 bases from J, with 16 bases between. This CDR3 has 17 residues. Germline CDR1 reads ENHRY; CDR2 reads SYGVKD. For this clone: Its antigen is not identified.

Broader study findings: There were few public clonotypes, and on treatment they contracted or stayed stable.

The chain links TRBV10-3 to TRBJ2-5, with D unclear. The sample in question was PBMCs, obtained after 24 months of ibrutinib treatment. This receptor was taken from a human donor with chronic lymphocytic leukemia. The chain's CDR3 is CAISESGVLSRQETQYF. In DNA, the CDR3 is TGTGCCATCAGTGAGTCAGGAGTTCTCTCTAGGCAAGAGACCCAGTACTTC.